This is a list of T cell receptor beta chains from one sample in a study of cytotoxic CD8 clonotypes in ibrutinib-treated CLL. Method: immunoSEQ multiplex PCR; TCRdb's copy keeps in-frame clones and lacks some. The sample lists roughly 130,000 clones, 80% to 95% seen once, with 9.5% to 14% in the top ten. This specimen consisted of PBMCs, obtained after 12 months of ibrutinib treatment. The receptor set was obtained from a human donor with chronic lymphocytic leukemia. Each CDR3 is given with its conserved first and last residue. A D gene is named only where the DNA matches it firmly. Clone size appears in some rows only: once, few, many, or a class for an expanded clone.

>TRBV5-1|NA|NA|TRBJ2-5
CASSLELGKEETQYF
TGCGCCAGCAGCTTGGAACTAGGCAAGGAAGAGACCCAGTACTTC
>TRBV29-1|NA|NA|TRBJ2-5
CSVRQGRPQETQYF
TGCAGCGTTCGGCAGGGACGACCCCAAGAGACCCAGTACTTC
>TRBV30|NA|TRBD1|TRBJ1-5
CAWSTGQGNQPQHF
TGTGCCTGGAGTACTGGACAGGGTAATCAGCCCCAGCATTTT
>TRBV6-5|NA|NA|TRBJ2-1
CASSSQSSRNEQFF
TGTGCCAGCAGTTCTCAGAGTAGTCGGAATGAGCAGTTCTTC
>TRBV27|NA|TRBD1|TRBJ1-5
CASSPGQGENQPQHF
TGTGCCAGCAGTCCGGGACAGGGGGAAAATCAGCCCCAGCATTTT
>TRBV10-1|NA|NA|TRBJ2-7
CASSIRWGKVNSYEQYF
TGCGCCAGCAGTATAAGGTGGGGGAAGGTCAACTCCTACGAGCAGTACTTC
>TRBV6-4|NA|TRBD2|TRBJ2-1
CASSLTSGRDEQFF
TGTGCCAGCTCACTAACTAGCGGGAGGGATGAGCAGTTCTTC
>TRBV10-3|NA|NA|TRBJ1-2
CAIMRQVNYGYTF
TGTGCCATCATGAGGCAGGTTAACTATGGCTACACCTTC
>TRBV19|few|NA|TRBJ1-1
CASSSRPHEAFF
TGTGCCAGTAGTTCTCGGCCCCATGAAGCTTTCTTT
>TRBV6-6|once|NA|TRBJ1-2
CASTQDSQDGGYTF
TGTGCCAGCACCCAGGACTCACAGGATGGTGGCTACACCTTC
>TRBV18|NA|TRBD2|TRBJ2-3
CASSPPETSGRAPDTQYF
TGTGCCAGCTCACCACCTGAGACTAGCGGGAGGGCCCCAGATACGCAGTATTTT
>TRBV6-1|NA|NA|TRBJ1-2
CASKGEYTGSVGYTF
TGTGCCAGTAAGGGGGAGTATACAGGTTCAGTTGGCTACACCTTC
>TRBV30|NA|NA|TRBJ1-3
CALLPGESSGNTIYF
TGTGCCTTACTCCCTGGCGAGAGCTCTGGAAACACCATATATTTT
>TRBV6-5|NA|TRBD1|TRBJ2-5
CASSLSRGPEKTQYF
TGTGCCAGCAGTCTGTCCAGGGGGCCGGAGAAGACCCAGTACTTC
>TRBV28|NA|NA|TRBJ2-7
CASSSPGMLTYEQYF
TGTGCCAGCAGTTCACCCGGGATGCTAACCTACGAGCAGTACTTC
>TRBV28|NA|NA|TRBJ2-7
CASSLGQGYEQYF
TGTGCCAGCAGCTTAGGGCAGGGATACGAGCAGTACTTC
>TRBV4-3|NA|TRBD1|TRBJ1-1
CASSQGEQGENTEAFF
TGCGCCAGCAGCCAGGGAGAACAGGGGGAGAACACTGAAGCTTTCTTT
>TRBV5-5|NA|NA|TRBJ1-4
CASSWPGAFGEKLFF
TGTGCCAGCAGCTGGCCCGGGGCTTTCGGGGAAAAACTGTTTTTT
>TRBV20-1|NA|NA|TRBJ2-4
CSASDDPTQYF
TGCAGTGCCTCAGACGACCCCACGCAGTACTTC
>TRBV28|NA|NA|TRBJ1-2
CASRPAPAGYGYTF
TGTGCCAGCAGGCCAGCTCCAGCGGGCTATGGCTACACCTTC
>TRBV5-1|NA|TRBD2|TRBJ2-5
CASSQEGLAGGETQYF
TGCGCCAGCAGCCAGGAGGGACTAGCGGGAGGGGAGACCCAGTACTTC
>TRBV11-3|NA|NA|TRBJ2-2
CASSLDDGMGTGELFF
TGTGCCAGCAGCTTAGATGACGGGATGGGCACCGGGGAGCTGTTTTTT
>TRBV11-2|NA|NA|TRBJ2-3
CASPAAGQGGTDTQYF
TGTGCCAGCCCCGCCGCGGGGCAGGGAGGCACAGATACGCAGTATTTT
>TRBV27|NA|NA|TRBJ2-7
CASSLEGGEQYF
TGTGCCAGCAGTTTGGAGGGTGGCGAGCAGTACTTC
>TRBV28|NA|NA|TRBJ2-7
CASSPAARAYEQYF
TGTGCCAGCAGCCCCGCAGCCCGCGCCTACGAGCAGTACTTC
>TRBV6-1|NA|NA|TRBJ2-6
CAIYISGANVLTF
TGTGCCATCTACATCTCTGGGGCCAACGTCCTGACTTTC
>TRBV18|NA|NA|TRBJ1-3
CASSLTRSFGDTIYF
TGTGCCAGCTCACTGACTCGGAGTTTCGGGGACACCATATATTTT
>TRBV27|once|TRBD1|TRBJ2-7
CASSLRTGWDFFF
TGTGCCAGCAGTTTACGGACAGGGTGGGACTTTTTCTTC
>TRBV29-1|NA|TRBD2|TRBJ2-3
CSVVWWTSWDTDTQYF
TGCAGCGTTGTTTGGTGGACTAGCTGGGACACAGATACGCAGTATTTT
>TRBV19|NA|NA|TRBJ1-5
CASSIRVGQPQHF
TGTGCCAGTAGTATCCGGGTCGGGCAGCCCCAGCATTTT
>TRBV19|NA|NA|TRBJ2-3
CASSTTTSSDTQYF
TGTGCCAGTAGTACCACAACTAGTTCAGATACGCAGTATTTT
>TRBV7-3|NA|TRBD2|TRBJ2-2
CASSPGTSGSGTGELFF
TGTGCCAGCAGCCCCGGGACTAGCGGGAGCGGGACCGGGGAGCTGTTTTTT
>TRBV29-1|NA|TRBD2|TRBJ2-1
CAGTSGGNEQFF
TGCGCGGGGACTAGCGGGGGCAATGAGCAGTTCTTC
>TRBV20-1|NA|NA|TRBJ2-3
CSASHQDTQYF
TGCAGTGCTAGTCACCAAGATACGCAGTATTTT
>TRBV6-5|NA|NA|TRBJ2-2
CASSRTVRNTGELFF
TGTGCCAGCAGTAGGACAGTGAGGAACACCGGGGAGCTGTTTTTT
>TRBV27|NA|NA|TRBJ2-7
CASSLGAVYEQYF
TGTGCCAGCAGTTTAGGGGCCGTGTACGAGCAGTACTTC
>TRBV9|NA|NA|TRBJ2-1
CASSVDRHEQFF
TGTGCCAGCAGCGTAGACCGCCATGAGCAGTTCTTC
>TRBV7-2|NA|NA|TRBJ1-2
CASSPSNYGYTF
TGTGCCAGCAGCCCGTCTAACTATGGCTACACCTTC
>TRBV7-3|NA|NA|TRBJ2-7
CASSLSTGPSYEQYF
TGTGCCAGCAGCTTATCTACAGGTCCCTCCTACGAGCAGTACTTC
>TRBV13|few|TRBD1|TRBJ2-1
CASSLPGQGNNEQFF
TGTGCCAGCAGCTTACCGGGACAGGGGAACAATGAGCAGTTCTTC
>TRBV5-4|NA|NA|TRBJ2-3
CASSLTRDSTDTQYF
TGTGCCAGCAGCTTGACCCGGGACTCCACAGATACGCAGTATTTT
>TRBV28|NA|NA|TRBJ2-7
CASSQNLKTQYF
TGTGCCAGCAGCCAAAACCTTAAAACTCAGTACTTC
>TRBV7-2|NA|NA|TRBJ2-3
CASSSRNRPSTDTQYF
TGTGCCAGCAGCTCTAGAAATCGACCTAGCACAGATACGCAGTATTTT
>TRBV10-3|NA|TRBD2|TRBJ2-7
CAISEPGGLAGEQYF
TGTGCCATCAGTGAACCTGGAGGACTAGCGGGCGAGCAGTACTTC
>TRBV18|NA|NA|TRBJ2-5
CASSLQGLEETQYF
TGTGCCAGCTCACTCCAGGGTCTAGAAGAGACCCAGTACTTC
>TRBV6-1|NA|NA|TRBJ1-4
CASSEPGSNEKLFF
TGTGCCAGCAGTGAGCCGGGGTCAAATGAAAAACTGTTTTTT
>TRBV5-4|NA|NA|TRBJ1-4
CASSLWVSGGQDEKLFF
TGTGCCAGCAGCTTGTGGGTTTCGGGGGGTCAGGATGAAAAACTGTTTTTT
>TRBV19|NA|NA|TRBJ1-1
CASSTSPGTEAFF
TGTGCCAGTAGCACCTCCCCTGGAACTGAAGCTTTCTTT
>TRBV29-1|NA|NA|TRBJ2-5
CSVESGSETQYF
TGCAGCGTTGAATCCGGATCAGAGACCCAGTACTTC